This TCR beta chain appears in the sequencing data of a study of PD-L1 blockade in urothelial cancer. In the study overall: Between 0 and 3 chemotherapy regimens preceded treatment for each patient. General study findings and limits: Sub-median blood TCR clonality before treatment predicted longer survival.

Time point defined: peripheral blood 6 weeks after treatment start. A note on this clone: What it binds is not known.

The CDR3 length is 13 residues. CDR1 SGHTA and CDR2 FQGNSA come from the germline V gene. The V end lost 6 bases, the J end lost 7 bases, and 16 bases lay between the germline ends. Generated by immunoSEQ multiplex PCR, the TCRdb table keeps only in-frame clones and is missing some. The sample holds tens of thousands of clones, 75% to 85% seen once. Sequenced here: PBMCs, sampled around atezolizumab (anti-PD-L1) treatment. The chain carries TRBV7-2 and TRBJ2-7, with D perhaps TRBD2 (6 bases). The clonotype comes from a man between 65 and 79 years old with urothelial cancer. The CDR3 here is CASSPGAAGEQYF. In DNA, the CDR3 is TGTGCCAGCAGTCCTGGGGCCGCGGGGGAGCAGTACTTC.